The clone carrying this TCR beta chain was counted only a few times. The data are from a study of blood T cell repertoires in COVID-19. As for the study in general: Material from acute and convalescent COVID-19 was sourced from the United States, Italy and Spain. Nucleic acid was either cDNA or gDNA, and it came from T cells, B-cell-depleted T cells, or PBMCs.

The ends were cut back, 3 bases at V and 2 bases at J, with 23 bases in the middle. Germline V gene lookup returns CDR1 SGHNT and CDR2 YYREEE (reference sequence). The CDR3 totals 18 residues. In the authors' workflow: Nucleated cell counts were estimated from reference gene primer amplification. Here immunoSEQ multiplex PCR was the method, and the copy in TCRdb shows in-frame clones only, minus some. That table is the source of V, J and clone size, and D and trimming were worked out from the DNA. The sample carries roughly 280,000 clones, more than 85% recorded once. The sequence was collected from a man aged 18-30 years with active or convalescent COVID-19. The sequenced sample consisted of peripheral blood. This chain uses TRBV5-4 with TRBJ1-2; no reliable D call. The DNA of the CDR3 is TGTGCCAGCAGCTCGTTTAGACCGACTATTCTCTTAAACTATGGCTACACCTTC. The encoded protein is CASSSFRPTILLNYGYTF. Variable domain in full (rest from reference TRBV5-4 and TRBJ1-2): ETGVTQSPTHLIKTRGQQVTLRCSSQSGHNTVSWYQQALGQGPQFIFQYYREEENGRGNFPPRFSGLQFPNYSSELNVNALELDDSALYLCASSSFRPTILLNYGYTFGSGTRLTVV.